The 21 T cell receptor beta chains below all came from one sample that was sequenced in a study of naive and memory T cell subsets. Ligated cDNA underwent four rounds of PCR with nested alpha and beta constant region primers and SP2. Each CDR3 protein is one row after TCRdb ran MiXCR on the UMI-ligation and nested PCR reads. This repertoire shows tens of thousands of distinct CDR3 sequences, 9.5% to 11% found once; its top ten account for roughly 3.9%. Treatment specified: skin biopsy from PPD injection site in Mantoux-positive individual. The library had UMIs added by 3' ligation of an oligonucleotide to TCR cDNA. Sequencing used skin, obtained from a tuberculin skin test site. These TCRs come from an adult in good health.

This clonotype was counted many times. This chain joins TRBV6-2 or TRBV6-3 and TRBJ1-2, with TRBD1 as a possible D gene (6 bases). Per the germline V gene, CDR1 is MNHEY and CDR2 is SVGEGT. The CDR3 contains 12 residues. V dropped 5 bases and J dropped 6 bases, with 10 bases sitting between them. CDR3 protein: CASSRDINGYTF. The CDR3 nucleotides are TGTGCCAGCAGTCGGGACATCAATGGCTACACCTTC.

This clonotype occurred many times. The J gene is TRBJ1-1, the V gene TRBV28, with a possible D match to TRBD1 (6 bases). The CDR3 sequence is 13 residues long. Germline V lookup: CDR1 MDHEN, CDR2 SYDVKM. Between the trimmed V and J ends, which lost 6 bases and 1 base, there was a span of 9 bases. CDR3 DNA sequence: TGTGCCAGCAGGAGACAGGAGAACACTGAAGCTTTCTTT. Amino acids: CASRRQENTEAFF.

Many counts were recorded for this clonotype. The chain carries TRBV4-2 and TRBJ2-5, with 9 bases matching TRBD2. The CDR3 consists of 17 residues. Per the germline V gene, CDR1 is LGHNA and CDR2 is YNFKEQ. The V and J ends lost 4 bases and 5 bases, in that order; junction bases with no gene match: 14. CDR3 region: CASSPFSGTSPGETQYF. The DNA for the CDR3 is TGTGCCAGCAGCCCTTTTTCAGGGACTAGCCCCGGCGAGACCCAGTACTTC.

The chain links TRBV5-1 to TRBJ2-5, with D possibly being TRBD2 (5 bases). The CDR3 extends over 15 amino acids. Trimming left V 4 bases short and J 4 bases short, with 17 bases between. Germline V gene lookup returns CDR1 SGHRS and CDR2 YFSETQ. CDR3: CASSPGLAVGETQYF. The CDR3 nucleotides are TGCGCCAGCAGCCCAGGCCTAGCCGTGGGAGAGACCCAGTACTTC.

The chain uses TRBV5-1 and TRBJ2-1; TRBD2 matches at 7 bases. The CDR3 is 18 residues long. Trimming cost V 2 bases and J 0 bases; bases outside gene matches: 11. CDR1 and CDR2 from the germline V gene are SGHRS and YFSETQ. This chain's CDR3 is CASSLAGSGISSYNEQFF. The CDR3 bases are TGCGCCAGCAGCTTAGCTGGGAGCGGGATCAGCTCCTACAATGAGCAGTTCTTC. Variable domain in full (rest from reference TRBV5-1 and TRBJ2-1): KAGVTQTPRYLIKTRGQQVTLSCSPISGHRSVSWYQQTPGQGLQFLFEYFSETQRNKGNFPGRFSGRQFSNSRSEMNVSTLELGDSALYLCASSLAGSGISSYNEQFFGPGTRLTVL.

This clonotype was seen many times. This rearrangement joins TRBV12-3 or TRBV12-4 to TRBJ2-7; D ambiguous. V lost 2 bases to trimming and J lost 2 bases, with 10 bases between them. CDR3 length: 14 residues. The CDR3 nucleotides read TGTGCCAGCAGTTTAACAGAACCCACCTACGAGCAGTACTTC. Residues: CASSLTEPTYEQYF.

In its sample, this clonotype was seen many times. The chain is built from TRBV20-1 and TRBJ1-1; D is ambiguous. The germline CDR1 and CDR2 sequences are DFQATT and SNEGSKA (reference sequence). CDR3 length equals 13 residues. The ends were cut back, 0 bases at V and 1 base at J, with 6 bases in the middle. CDR3 loop: CSARDPRNTEAFF. CDR3 nucleotide sequence: TGCAGTGCTAGAGATCCCCGGAACACTGAAGCTTTCTTT.

CDR3 sequence reads: CAWRGTAKNIQYF. CDR3 coding DNA: TGTGCCTGGAGGGGGACAGCCAAAAACATTCAGTACTTC. The chain combines TRBV30 with TRBJ2-4, with D perhaps given as TRBD1 or TRBD2 (5 bases each). Germline CDR1 and CDR2: GTSNPN and SVGIG (reference sequence). The CDR3 contains 13 residues. The germline V and J ends were trimmed by 3 bases and 0 bases, with 6 bases remaining between them.

Ten or more counts support this clonotype. The rearrangement links TRBV12-3 or TRBV12-4 to TRBJ1-3; a weak D match, TRBD1 (5 bases). The CDR3 has 14 residues. The V and J ends lost 7 bases and 0 bases respectively, with 10 bases between them. This CDR3 is CASKGTASGNTIYF. The CDR3 nucleotides read TGTGCCAGCAAGGGGACTGCCTCTGGAAACACCATATATTTT.

This chain joins TRBV5-1 and TRBJ2-7; D unresolved. Germline CDR1 is SGHRS and CDR2 is YFSETQ. Trimming took 0 bases from V and 3 from J, leaving 7 bases between them. The CDR3 extends over 13 amino acids. The CDR3 protein is CASSLDFGYEQYF. The CDR3, as DNA: TGCGCCAGCAGCTTGGACTTCGGCTACGAGCAGTACTTC.

This clonotype came up a few times. The chain carries TRBV20-1 and TRBJ1-2, with TRBD1 identical over 8 bases. The germline V gene encodes CDR1 DFQATT and CDR2 SNEGSKA (reference sequence). This CDR3 has 14 amino acids. V shed 3 bases, J shed 3 bases, and the junction held 6 bases outside the gene matches. The CDR3 DNA follows: TGCAGTGCTAGGCCTGGACAGGGAGACTATGGCTACACCTTC. Translating it yields CSARPGQGDYGYTF.

This clonotype has a count of ten or more. The chain joins TRBV6-5 to TRBJ2-1; TRBD1 matches 7 bases. This CDR3 has 15 amino acids. J was trimmed by 9 bases and V by 2 bases; bases with no gene match: 10. CDR1 MNHEY and CDR2 SVGAGI come from the germline V gene. The CDR3 region has the DNA TGTGCCAGCAGTTACGTCCCGGGACAGTTCGGTGAGCAGTTCTTC. It specifies CASSYVPGQFGEQFF.

This clonotype was counted at least ten times. This rearrangement joins TRBV20-1 to TRBJ1-1, with a possible D match to TRBD1 (6 bases). The V gene's germline CDR1 is DFQATT and CDR2 SNEGSKA (reference sequence). CDR3 size: 12 residues. Deletions cut 6 bases from V and 5 bases from J, with 13 bases between. DNA of the CDR3: TGCAGTGCCCCTGGCAGGGGTACTGAAGCTTTCTTT. It yields the protein CSAPGRGTEAFF.

This clonotype was observed many times. The CDR3 loop is CASSLETRNTIYF. The CDR3 DNA reads as TGTGCCAGCAGCTTAGAAACGAGAAACACCATATATTTT. The chain uses TRBV7-2 and TRBJ1-3, with D unclear. This CDR3 contains 13 residues. V was trimmed by 1 base and J by 5 bases, leaving 6 bases between them. Germline CDR1 is SGHTA and CDR2 is FQGNSA.

This clonotype was found a few times. CDR3 in DNA: TGCGCCAGCAGCTTGGCCCTCCGGAGATGGACAGATACGCAGTATTTT. Translated: CASSLALRRWTDTQYF. The chain joins TRBV5-1 to TRBJ2-3; unclear D gene. The germline V gene encodes CDR1 SGHRS and CDR2 YFSETQ. The CDR3 spans 16 residues. V lost 0 bases and J lost 3, with 14 bases in between.

This clonotype was seen at least ten times. V and J are TRBV28 and TRBJ1-4, with unresolved D. In germline, CDR1 is MDHEN, CDR2 SYDVKM. The CDR3 contains 17 residues. V lost 3 bases, J lost 5 bases, and 19 bases lay in between. The CDR3 protein is CASSFSYWTDLNEKLFF. CDR3 coding DNA: TGTGCCAGCAGTTTCTCCTATTGGACGGATCTAAATGAAAAACTGTTTTTT.

Only a few counts were recorded for this clonotype. The V gene is TRBV5-4, the J gene TRBJ2-5, with 12 nucleotides matching TRBD2. V was clipped by 4 bases and J by 2 bases; unmatched bases: 6. Germline-derived CDR1 and CDR2 are SGHNT and YYREEE (reference sequence). The CDR3 is 16 amino acids. The CDR3 nucleotides read TGTGCCAGCAGCCCAAGACTAGCGGGGGCACAAGAGACCCAGTACTTC. This sequence encodes CASSPRLAGAQETQYF.

This sequence joins TRBV20-1 and TRBJ2-7, with D possibly being TRBD1 (5 bases). V lost 5 bases and J lost 4, with 15 bases in between. CDR3 length: 13 residues. Germline CDR1 reads DFQATT; CDR2 reads SNEGSKA (reference sequence). This CDR3 is CSAYGQGGYEQYF. The CDR3 DNA follows: TGCAGTGCTTATGGGCAGGGCGGATACGAGCAGTACTTC.

This clonotype appeared many times. The chain combines TRBV20-1 with TRBJ2-3, with D unresolved. The V end lost 0 bases, the J end lost 4 bases, and 2 bases lay between the germline ends. This CDR3 spans 11 amino acids. From germline, CDR1 is DFQATT and CDR2 SNEGSKA (reference sequence). DNA of the CDR3: TGCAGTGCTAGAGAGGCAGATACGCAGTATTTT. This translates into CSAREADTQYF.

This clonotype came up many times. The DNA for the CDR3 is TGTGCCAGCAGTGAAGTCGTGCGTGGGGCCGGGGAGCTGTTTTTT. The encoded protein is CASSEVVRGAGELFF. The genes are TRBV6-1 and TRBJ2-2; D ambiguous. Deletions cut 1 base from V and 6 bases from J, with 12 bases between. Germline CDR1 reads MNHNS; CDR2 reads SASEGT. The CDR3 has 15 amino acids.

This clonotype was seen only a few times. The J gene is TRBJ2-4, the V gene TRBV20-1; 8 positions agree with TRBD1. The V gene's germline CDR1 is DFQATT and CDR2 SNEGSKA (reference sequence). The CDR3 spans 16 residues. Trimming removed 0 bases from V and 4 bases from J; junction bases left unmatched: 8. The CDR3 is CSARDTGGREKNIQYF. DNA for the CDR3: TGCAGTGCTAGAGATACAGGGGGAAGGGAAAAAAACATTCAGTACTTC.